Each of the 23 T cell receptor beta chains below was sequenced from the same sample in a study of shared clonotypes between healthy human individuals. Measured with immunoSEQ multiplex PCR; TCRdb has only the in-frame clones, and not every one. The sample has more than 2 million clones, approximately 95% seen once. Source material: naive CD4+ T cells sorted from blood. Subset given: CD45RA+ positively selected. These TCRs come from a man in his late teens or twenties in good health.

The rearrangement links TRBV5-8 to TRBJ1-2; no definite D call. There are 14 residues in the CDR3. Per the germline V gene, CDR1 is SGHTS and CDR2 is YDEGEE. Trimming took off 0 bases at V and 6 bases at J, with 12 bases between the two ends. CDR3 protein: CASSLEGLSDGYTF. The CDR3 DNA reads as TGTGCCAGCAGCTTGGAAGGACTTTCGGATGGCTACACCTTC.

The rearrangement joins TRBV2 to TRBJ2-7; 8 bases align to TRBD1. From germline, CDR1 is SNHLY and CDR2 FYNNEI. V trimming: 6 bases; J trimming: 3 bases; junction bases outside the gene matches: 7. The CDR3 runs 14 residues. The DNA for the CDR3 is TGTGCCAGCAGGGTGGACAGGGTCGGCTACGAGCAGTACTTC. Encoded protein: CASRVDRVGYEQYF.

This rearrangement joins TRBV5-1 to TRBJ1-2; 7 nucleotides line up with TRBD1. Germline assignment: CDR1 SGHRS and CDR2 YFSETQ. Trimming removed 0 bases from V and 7 bases from J; junction bases left unmatched: 6. The CDR3 extends over 14 amino acids. DNA of the CDR3: TGCGCCAGCAGCTTGGAAAGGGGGCACTCTGGCTACACCTTC. Protein sequence: CASSLERGHSGYTF. Looking up the rest from reference TRBV5-1 and TRBJ1-2 gives the full variable domain: KAGVTQTPRYLIKTRGQQVTLSCSPISGHRSVSWYQQTPGQGLQFLFEYFSETQRNKGNFPGRFSGRQFSNSRSEMNVSTLELGDSALYLCASSLERGHSGYTFGSGTRLTVV.

The chain employs TRBV12-5 and TRBJ1-1; tentatively, D is TRBD1 (5 bases). Trimming pared 5 bases from V and 1 base from J, leaving 14 bases between. The CDR3 is 15 amino acids. Germline CDR1 LGHNT, CDR2 FRNRAP. The CDR3 here is CASGPDGQPNTEAFF. The CDR3 DNA follows: TGTGCTAGTGGTCCGGACGGACAACCGAACACTGAAGCTTTCTTT.

Remarks on this clone: The identical CDR3 is also encoded by other nucleotide sequences in the sample. This chain links TRBV10-3 with TRBJ1-5; D not certain. Trimming took off 0 bases at V and 2 bases at J, with 5 bases between the two ends. The V gene's germline CDR1 is ENHRY and CDR2 SYGVKD. There are 14 residues in the CDR3. This chain's CDR3 is CAISESGGNQPQHF. CDR3 coding DNA: TGTGCCATCAGTGAGTCCGGGGGCAATCAGCCCCAGCATTTT.

V is TRBV10-2 and J is TRBJ2-7; D might be TRBD2 (5 bases). Germline V gene lookup returns CDR1 WSHSY and CDR2 SAAADI. Trimming took off 1 base at V and 3 bases at J, with 13 bases between the two ends. This CDR3 is built from 15 residues. CDR3 in DNA: TGCGCCAGCAGTGAGTACTGGGAGAATCACTACGAGCAGTACTTC. Protein sequence: CASSEYWENHYEQYF.

The chain is built from TRBV6-1 and TRBJ2-3; tentative D call: TRBD1 (5 bases). The CDR3 consists of 12 residues. The ends were cut back, 8 bases at V and 3 bases at J, with 9 bases in the middle. CDR1 and CDR2 (germline): MNHNS, SASEGT. The CDR3 DNA reads TGTGCCAGCGACCAGGGAACAGATACGCAGTATTTT. Its translation is CASDQGTDTQYF.

The rearrangement uses TRBV19 and TRBJ2-2, with D maybe TRBD2 (6 bases). In germline, CDR1 is LNHDA, CDR2 SQIVND (reference sequence). This CDR3 spans 14 amino acids. Trimming removed 7 bases from V and 5 bases from J, with 14 bases in between. The CDR3 nucleotides are TGTGCCAGTACCCCGGGGGTTTATACCGGGGAGCTGTTTTTT. Translation: CASTPGVYTGELFF.

The CDR3 region is CASSMDRSKNEKLFF. As DNA, the CDR3 is TGTGCCAGCAGCATGGACCGCTCAAAGAATGAAAAACTGTTTTTT. The chain couples TRBV7-9 to TRBJ1-4, with D hard to call. With 5 bases removed from V and 5 bases from J, the gap between germline ends came to 15 bases. CDR3 length equals 15 residues. Germline values: CDR1 SEHNR, CDR2 FQNEAQ (reference sequence).

This CDR3 reads CASSVAATWNEQFF. DNA of the CDR3: TGTGCCAGCAGCGTAGCGGCTACCTGGAATGAGCAGTTCTTC. The chain has TRBV9 and TRBJ2-1; D ambiguous. The CDR3 totals 14 residues. V lost 0 bases, J lost 7 bases, and 11 bases lay in between. In germline, CDR1 is SGDLS, CDR2 YYNGEE. The whole variable domain, remainder taken from reference TRBV9 and TRBJ2-1, is DSGVTQTPKHLITATGQRVTLRCSPRSGDLSVYWYQQSLDQGLQFLIQYYNGEERAKGNILERFSAQQFPDLHSELNLSSLELGDSALYFCASSVAATWNEQFFGPGTRLTVL.

The V gene is TRBV30, the J gene TRBJ2-7; TRBD2 matches at 7 bases. Germline V gene sequence: CDR1 GTSNPN, CDR2 SVGIG (reference sequence). The CDR3 has 11 amino acids. The DNA for the CDR3 is TGTGCTTTGGGGGGGACCTACGAGCAGTACTTC. Translated: CALGGTYEQYF.

J is TRBJ1-3 and V is TRBV30, with D possibly matching TRBD1 (5 bases). CDR1 and CDR2 from the germline V gene are GTSNPN and SVGIG (reference sequence). The CDR3 length is 15 residues. V gave up 0 bases and J gave up 4 bases, with 13 bases separating them. The CDR3, as DNA: TGTGCCTGGAGTGTACGGCAGGGAATGGGAAACACCATATATTTT. Encoded protein: CAWSVRQGMGNTIYF.

A remark on this clone: The same CDR3 arises from other DNA sequences in this sample as well. V is TRBV5-1 and J is TRBJ2-5; D is unresolved. There are 13 residues in the CDR3. The germline V gene encodes CDR1 SGHRS and CDR2 YFSETQ. The V end was cut by 0 bases, the J end by 5 bases, with 8 bases between. The CDR3 is CASSLVLKETQYF. DNA for the CDR3: TGCGCCAGCAGCTTGGTTCTCAAGGAGACCCAGTACTTC.

As to this clone: Other DNA sequences in this sample translate to the same CDR3. The chain carries TRBV7-3 and TRBJ2-7; TRBD1 matches at 8 bases. The CDR3 is 14 amino acids. CDR1 SGHTA and CDR2 FQGTGA come from the germline V gene. V shed 5 bases, J shed 1 base, and the junction held 4 bases outside the gene matches. The CDR3 bases are TGTGCCAGCAGCCCTCGACAGGGGTCCTACGAGCAGTACTTC. This encodes CASSPRQGSYEQYF.

This clone has just one count. The V call is TRBV2, the J call TRBJ1-5; weak D call: TRBD1 (5 bases). The V and J ends lost 5 bases and 6 bases respectively, with 14 bases between them. The CDR3 sequence is 14 residues long. Germline V lookup: CDR1 SNHLY, CDR2 FYNNEI. The CDR3 is CASSRPGGGQPQHF. CDR3 sequence (DNA): TGTGCCAGCAGTCGACCGGGGGGAGGTCAGCCCCAGCATTTT.

This clone was seen at least ten times. The chain couples TRBV5-1 to TRBJ2-7; possibly TRBD2 for D (6 bases). From germline, CDR1 is SGHRS and CDR2 YFSETQ. The ends were cut back, 5 bases at V and 2 bases at J, with 14 bases in the middle. The CDR3 spans 14 residues. CDR3 nucleotide sequence: TGCGCCAGCAGGGGGGGACCGACGGCCTACGAGCAGTACTTC. Residues: CASRGGPTAYEQYF.

The CDR3 coding sequence is TGTGCCAGCAACTGGGGAAGTGCTTTCTTT. As protein: CASNWGSAFF. This chain links TRBV6-1 with TRBJ1-1, with unresolved D. Looked up from germline, CDR1 is MNHNS and CDR2 is SASEGT. With 7 bases removed from V and 11 bases from J, the gap between germline ends came to 11 bases. CDR3 size: 10 residues.

Worth noting for this clone: Additional DNA sequences in this sample encode the identical CDR3. The chain couples TRBV4-1 to TRBJ2-7, with TRBD1 as a possible D gene (6 bases). The ends were cut back, 2 bases at V and 2 bases at J, with 10 bases in the middle. The CDR3 contains 14 residues. Germline CDR1 MGHRA, CDR2 YSYEKL. CDR3 protein: CASSQPGVTYEQYF. The CDR3 DNA follows: TGCGCCAGCAGCCAACCAGGGGTCACCTACGAGCAGTACTTC.

The chain combines TRBV5-1 with TRBJ1-6, with TRBD1 as a possible D gene (6 bases). The CDR3 is 16 residues long. With 4 bases removed from V and 4 bases from J, the gap between germline ends came to 15 bases. The germline V gene has CDR1 SGHRS and CDR2 YFSETQ. The CDR3 loop reads CASSPDRFGYNSPLHF. The CDR3 DNA reads as TGCGCCAGCAGCCCCGACAGGTTTGGGTATAATTCACCCCTCCACTTT.

The chain employs TRBV18 and TRBJ1-6; TRBD1 matches at 8 bases. V shed 2 bases, J shed 0 bases, and the junction held 9 bases outside the gene matches. Per germline, CDR1 KGHSH and CDR2 LQKENI. The CDR3 covers 19 residues. CDR3 region: CASSPWAGGYSSYNSPLHF. Written as DNA, the CDR3 is TGTGCCAGCTCACCATGGGCAGGGGGCTATTCCTCCTATAATTCACCCCTCCACTTT.

The chain uses TRBV11-3 and TRBJ2-7; unclear D gene. This CDR3 is built from 16 residues. The V end lost 1 base, the J end lost 7 bases, and 20 bases lay between the germline ends. Germline CDR1 and CDR2: SGHNT and YENEEA. CDR3 in DNA: TGTGCCAGCAGCTTAGGGCCAGTATCCTCTACGAGGGAGCAGTACTTC. Translated, it gives CASSLGPVSSTREQYF.

The chain links TRBV6-1 to TRBJ1-2; tentatively, D is TRBD1 (5 bases). This CDR3 has 13 amino acids. Germline V CDR1 and CDR2: MNHNS, SASEGT. V dropped 4 bases and J dropped 7 bases, with 13 bases sitting between them. The CDR3 loop is CASSGEGRVGYTF. The CDR3, as DNA: TGTGCCAGCAGTGGGGAGGGGCGTGTTGGCTACACCTTC.

The chain has TRBV5-1 and TRBJ1-1, with D maybe TRBD1 (5 bases). Trimming shortened V by 2 bases and J by 8 bases, and 13 bases separated the two germline ends. The CDR3 consists of 13 residues. Germline loops: CDR1 SGHRS, CDR2 YFSETQ. Here the CDR3 reads CASSFSGPLEAFF. The CDR3 region has the DNA TGCGCCAGCAGCTTTTCGGGACCTCTCGAAGCTTTCTTT.